The 8 T cell receptor beta chains given below trace back to one sample, sequenced in a study of regulatory T cells in long-lasting Graves disease. Time point denoted: newly diagnosed GD, antithyroid drugs for less than 3 months. The TCR library used RNA extracted from PBMCs. HTBI primers from iRepertoire and Arm-PCR of CDR3 regions yielded the TCR beta libraries. TCRdb recomputed calls from the multiplex PCR reads with MiXCR, one row per CDR3 protein. Here the sample spans about 220,000 distinct CDR3 sequences, approximately 20% being singletons. This specimen consisted of peripheral blood mononuclear cells (PBMCs), obtained at new diagnosis, from a patient treated with antithyroid drugs. These receptors originate from a female donor with Graves disease.

This clonotype was observed a handful of times. The chain joins TRBV27 to TRBJ2-1; 7 bases are a match to TRBD2. This CDR3 contains 13 residues. Germline CDR1 reads MNHEY; CDR2 reads SMNVEV (reference sequence). The junction had 8 bases not matched to a gene; V was cut back by 7 bases and J by 8 bases. The CDR3 DNA follows: TGTGCCAGCATCCGGCGGGAGTCGGATGAGCAGTTCTTC. It specifies CASIRRESDEQFF.

As regards this clonotype: A much larger clonotype is one base distant, so this may be a read error. The chain is built from TRBV24-1 and TRBJ2-7, with TRBD2 matching over 9 bases. Germline V gene lookup returns CDR1 KGHDR and CDR2 SFDVKD. Trimming took 9 bases from V and 0 from J; bases not matched to a gene: 2. The CDR3 spans 13 residues. CDR3 loop: CATGSGGSYEQYF. CDR3 nucleotide sequence: TGTGCCACCGGTAGCGGGGGCTCCTACGAGCAGTACTTC.

V gene TRBV4-2 combines with J gene TRBJ1-1, with D possibly matching TRBD1 (5 bases). This CDR3 is 15 amino acids long. Germline V gene lookup returns CDR1 LGHNA and CDR2 YNFKEQ. V dropped 4 bases and J dropped 1 base, with 13 bases sitting between them. CDR3 nucleotides: TGTGCCAGCAGCCCCGAGGGACGGACGAACACTGAAGCTTTCTTT. This translates into CASSPEGRTNTEAFF.

Concerning this clonotype: Given a much more abundant clone one base away, this may be a read error. The chain couples TRBV6-1 to TRBJ2-1; 10 bases match TRBD2. Germline CDR1 is MNHNS and CDR2 is SASEGT. The CDR3 sequence is 16 residues long. The V and J ends lost 3 bases and 7 bases, in that order; junction bases with no gene match: 9. This chain's CDR3 is CASSDRELAGRNEQFF. CDR3 in DNA: TGTGCCAGCAGTGACCGGGAACTAGCGGGAAGAAATGAGCAGTTCTTC.

In its sample, this clonotype was seen many times. The chain uses TRBV20-1 and TRBJ2-2; 12 bases map to TRBD2. The CDR3 contains 15 residues. V was pared by 4 bases and J by 6 bases, with 6 bases of the junction left unmatched. CDR1 and CDR2 (germline): DFQATT, SNEGSKA (reference sequence). For the CDR3, the DNA is TGCAGTGCTACACGACTAGCGGGAGTGGCCGGGGAGCTGTTTTTT. Residues: CSATRLAGVAGELFF.

Ten or more counts support this clonotype. The gene calls are TRBV30 and TRBJ2-4, with TRBD2 as a possible D gene (5 bases). The germline CDR1 and CDR2 sequences are GTSNPN and SVGIG (reference sequence). The CDR3 runs 16 residues. Trimming took off 1 base at V and 0 bases at J, with 13 bases between the two ends. CDR3 nucleotides: TGTGCCTGGAGTGAAATAGGACTTGTAGCCAAAAACATTCAGTACTTC. Protein: CAWSEIGLVAKNIQYF.

This sequence joins TRBV3-1 and TRBJ1-5; D is possibly TRBD1 (6 bases). The V end lost 4 bases, the J end lost 7 bases, and 14 bases lay between the germline ends. The CDR3 is made up of 14 amino acids. Germline CDR1 is LGHDT and CDR2 is YNNKEL (reference sequence). CDR3 sequence: CASSPGAGKQPQHF. The CDR3 nucleotides read TGTGCCAGCAGCCCAGGGGCAGGGAAGCAGCCCCAGCATTTT.

The V call is TRBV9, the J call TRBJ2-7, with 12 bases identical to TRBD2. This CDR3 has 17 residues. The V and J ends lost 0 bases and 4 bases, in that order; junction bases with no gene match: 8. The germline V gene has CDR1 SGDLS and CDR2 YYNGEE. The DNA for the CDR3 is TGTGCCAGCAGCGTAGCCCCTAGCGGGAGGGCCGGGTACGAGCAGTACTTC. It specifies CASSVAPSGRAGYEQYF.